Listed below are T cell receptor beta chains from one sample, sequenced in a study of shared clonotypes between healthy human individuals. Using immunoSEQ multiplex PCR, the repertoire was profiled, and TCRdb retains in-frame clones only, with some absent. Among roughly 650,000 clones listed, around 97% were seen once. Sequencing was done on a sample of naive CD4+ T cells sorted from blood. These receptors originate from a woman younger than 45 in good health. CDR3s include the opening cysteine and the closing phenylalanine or tryptophan. The D gene is left open where the match is weak. Where a row states a size, it is once, few, many or the class of an expanded clone; other rows omit it.

V	size	J	D	DNA	CDR3
TRBV5-1	.	TRBJ2-1	TRBD1	TGCGCCAGCAGCCCCGTTGAGGCCAGGGGGATAAATGAGCAGTTCTTC	CASSPVEARGINEQFF
TRBV30	.	TRBJ1-4	.	TGTGCCTGGAAGGAACAGGAGGGGGATAATGAAAAACTGTTTTTT	CAWKEQEGDNEKLFF
TRBV7-3	.	TRBJ2-3	TRBD2	TGTGCCAGCAGCATCCATGGACTAGCGGGATTGGGGACAGATACGCAGTATTTT	CASSIHGLAGLGTDTQYF
TRBV15	.	TRBJ2-5	TRBD2	TGTGCCACCAGCAGAGTCAGGGAGGGAAGGGAGACCCAGTACTTC	CATSRVREGRETQYF
TRBV7-6	.	TRBJ1-6	.	TGTGCCAGCAGCCGCGAGACTGGACCGGCAAATTCACCCCTCCACTTT	CASSRETGPANSPLHF
TRBV28	.	TRBJ1-5	.	TGTGCCAGCAGTTCGGGGGAGATTAGCCAGCCCCAGCATTTT	CASSSGEISQPQHF
TRBV28	.	TRBJ2-7	TRBD2	TGTGCCTACGGGGGGGCGAGCTCCTACGAGCAGTACTTC	CAYGGASSYEQYF
TRBV6-5	.	TRBJ2-1	.	TGTGCCAGCAGGGACGGTCTAGTTAATTTCAATGAGCAGTTCTTC	CASRDGLVNFNEQFF
TRBV7-9	.	TRBJ1-5	.	TGTGCCAGCAGCGTCGGGAATCAGCCCCAGCATTTT	CASSVGNQPQHF
TRBV6-1	.	TRBJ2-2	.	TGTGCCAGCAGTGGGGAGGGGGGAGTTGACACCGGGGAGCTGTTTTTT	CASSGEGGVDTGELFF
TRBV10-2	.	TRBJ1-5	.	TGCGCCAGCAGTGACGCAGGCCAGCCCCAGCATTTT	CASSDAGQPQHF
TRBV9	.	TRBJ2-1	TRBD2	TGTGCCAGCAGCACCGGGAGGGCCGACAATGAGCAGTTCTTC	CASSTGRADNEQFF
TRBV27	.	TRBJ1-2	.	TGTGCCAGCAGTTCCCGCGGGGGGTCTAACTATGGCTACACCTTC	CASSSRGGSNYGYTF
TRBV28	.	TRBJ1-2	TRBD1	TGTGCCAGCAGTTTATTTGCAGGGGGGGACTATGGCTACACCTTC	CASSLFAGGDYGYTF
TRBV5-1	.	TRBJ2-6	.	TGCGCCAGCTGGGGGGACTCTGGGGCCAACGTCCTGACTTTC	CASWGDSGANVLTF
TRBV19	.	TRBJ2-5	TRBD1	TGTGCCAGTAGCCTACTGACCGGGACAGGGGGGAGAGAGACCCAGTACTTC	CASSLLTGTGGRETQYF
TRBV18	.	TRBJ1-5	TRBD1	TGTGCCAGCTCACCACCCGGGACAGGGGGCGAACCCCAGCATTTT	CASSPPGTGGEPQHF
TRBV9	.	TRBJ2-1	.	TGTGCCAGCAGCGTAGATTGGGCCTCTTACAATGAGCAGTTCTTC	CASSVDWASYNEQFF
TRBV10-2	once	TRBJ2-7	.	TGCGCCAGCACAGGGGCGACCTACGAGCAGTACTTC	CASTGATYEQYF
TRBV5-1	.	TRBJ2-3	TRBD2	TGCGCCAGCAGCTGGGGACTAGCGGGAGGACCAGATACGCAGTATTTT	CASSWGLAGGPDTQYF
TRBV28	.	TRBJ2-1	.	TGTGCCAGCGATTCGGACAATGAGCAGTTCTTC	CASDSDNEQFF
TRBV6-1	.	TRBJ1-3	.	TGTGCCAGCAGCCTACAGGGATCTGGAAACACCATATATTTT	CASSLQGSGNTIYF
TRBV7-2	.	TRBJ2-7	TRBD1	TGTGCCAGCAGCTTACCTCGACAGGGTCTAGACGAGCAGTACTTC	CASSLPRQGLDEQYF
TRBV30	once	TRBJ2-1	TRBD1	TGTGCCTGGAGCGGACAGGGTCTCAATGAGCAGTTCTTC	CAWSGQGLNEQFF
TRBV4-1	once	TRBJ2-1	.	TGCGCCAGCAGCCCCGGGGTGGTCCTCGGCAATGGTGAGCAGTTCTTC	CASSPGVVLGNGEQFF
TRBV11-2	.	TRBJ1-2	.	TGTGCCAGCAGCTTAGATAATCCGGGGTACTATGGCTACACCTTC	CASSLDNPGYYGYTF
TRBV27	.	TRBJ1-1	.	TGTGCCAGCAGTTACAGGGTGAACACTGAAGCTTTCTTT	CASSYRVNTEAFF
TRBV7-9	.	TRBJ1-2	.	TGTGCCAGCAGCTTAATTGCTTTGTCGGGGCGCTATGGCTACACCTTC	CASSLIALSGRYGYTF
TRBV7-9	.	TRBJ2-7	.	TGTGCCAGCAGCTTACAGGAGATTTCCTACGAGCAGTACTTC	CASSLQEISYEQYF
TRBV18	.	TRBJ1-5	.	TGTGCCAGCTCATTCGGGGGCAATCAGCCCCAGCATTTT	CASSFGGNQPQHF
TRBV6-5	.	TRBJ1-4	.	TGTGCCAGCAGTAATGGACCGGCGGCTAATGAAAAACTGTTTTTT	CASSNGPAANEKLFF
TRBV6-6	few	TRBJ2-1	TRBD2	TGTGCCAGCAGTTACGTGGTAGCGGGAGGGCCCAATGAGCAGTTCTTC	CASSYVVAGGPNEQFF
TRBV15	.	TRBJ1-5	.	TGTGCCACCAGCAGAGGAGGGCTAAGCAATCAGCCCCAGCATTTT	CATSRGGLSNQPQHF
TRBV7-6	.	TRBJ1-4	.	TGTGCCAGCAGCTTTCAACGGGCCGCAACTAATGAAAAACTGTTTTTT	CASSFQRAATNEKLFF